Below are 30 T cell receptor beta chains sequenced from a single sample in a study of regulatory T cells in long-lasting Graves disease listed by TCRdb under 2021. Per the publication, the time point label means: newly diagnosed GD, antithyroid drugs for less than 3 months. RNA was extracted from PBMCs in TRIzol for both TCR sequencing and RNA sequencing. The library was produced with multiplex PCR. Sequencing took place on an Illumina HiSeq 4000. TCR beta libraries were built with iRepertoire HTBI primers and Arm-PCR amplification of CDR3 regions. The raw public reads went through TCRdb reprocessing: fastp at Q25, MiXCR clone calling, in-frame beta chains kept. Each CDR3 protein appears once, grouped with its most common genes and DNA. In this sample the table shows about 380,000 distinct CDR3 sequences, about a sixth of which occur a single time. About 24% of the sample is held by the ten biggest clonotypes.

This specimen consisted of peripheral blood mononuclear cells (PBMCs), obtained at new diagnosis, from a patient treated with antithyroid drugs. The receptors come from a female donor with Graves disease.

This clonotype was observed many times. The chain recombines TRBV2 with TRBJ2-3, with D unresolved. The CDR3 consists of 13 residues. Germline lookup yields CDR1 SNHLY and CDR2 FYNNEI. Between the trimmed V and J ends, which lost 6 bases and 6 bases, there was a span of 13 bases. CDR3 DNA: TGTGCCAGCAGGCAGGAAGTTGGGGATACGCAGTATTTT. Amino acid sequence: CASRQEVGDTQYF.

This clonotype was seen repeatedly, ten times or more. The chain employs TRBV20-1 and TRBJ2-3; no definite D call. Per the germline V gene, CDR1 is DFQATT and CDR2 is SNEGSKA (reference sequence). V was clipped by 6 bases and J by 2 bases, with 15 bases between them. The CDR3 is made up of 14 amino acids. The DNA for the CDR3 is TGCAGTGCCCGACAACACCTGAACACAGATACGCAGTATTTT. Translated, it gives CSARQHLNTDTQYF.

This clonotype was recorded many times. The V call is TRBV2, the J call TRBJ1-3, with D perhaps TRBD1 (5 bases). The CDR3 totals 13 residues. Trimming pared 5 bases from V and 4 bases from J, leaving 9 bases between. The germline V gene encodes CDR1 SNHLY and CDR2 FYNNEI. CDR3 nucleotide sequence: TGTGCCAGCAGTAGCAGGGCCGGAAACACCATATATTTT. Translated, it gives CASSSRAGNTIYF.

The chain joins TRBV28 to TRBJ2-7; D perhaps matches TRBD1 (6 bases). V was trimmed by 6 bases and J by 5 bases, leaving 14 bases between them. The CDR3 consists of 13 residues. Germline loops: CDR1 MDHEN, CDR2 SYDVKM. CDR3 residues: CASRGAILHEQYF. CDR3 nucleotide sequence: TGTGCCAGCAGGGGGGCCATCCTCCACGAGCAGTACTTC.

The J gene is TRBJ2-1, the V gene TRBV11-3; D possibly corresponds to TRBD2 (6 bases). The V end was cut by 5 bases, the J end by 3 bases, with 11 bases between. The length of the CDR3 is 14 residues. In germline, CDR1 is SGHNT, CDR2 YENEEA. For the CDR3, the DNA is TGTGCCAGCAGCACAGGAGGGTACTACAATGAGCAGTTCTTC. Protein product: CASSTGGYYNEQFF.

This clonotype appeared many times. The V and J genes are TRBV11-2 and TRBJ2-3, with D possibly called TRBD1 or TRBD2 (6 bases each). Trimming left V 5 bases short and J 4 bases short, with 16 bases between. CDR3 length equals 15 residues. Germline-derived CDR1 and CDR2 are SGHAT and FQNNGV. The CDR3 DNA reads TGTGCCAGCAGCCCAGATGGGGGGCGCCCAGATACGCAGTATTTT. The encoded protein is CASSPDGGRPDTQYF.

This clonotype was counted at least ten times. The chain joins TRBV9 to TRBJ1-1, with TRBD1 as a possible D gene (5 bases). CDR1 SGDLS and CDR2 YYNGEE come from the germline V gene. This CDR3 has 15 amino acids. Trimming stripped 0 bases from V and 0 bases from J, with 9 bases between. The CDR3 sequence: CASSVDQGLNTEAFF. DNA of the CDR3: TGTGCCAGCAGCGTAGATCAGGGCCTGAACACTGAAGCTTTCTTT.

This clonotype was picked up many times. The rearrangement joins TRBV5-6 to TRBJ2-1, with D perhaps matching TRBD1 or TRBD2 (5 bases each). From germline, CDR1 is SGHDT and CDR2 YYEEEE. This CDR3 is built from 17 residues. Trimming left V 6 bases short and J 0 bases short, with 19 bases between. The CDR3 protein is CASTIWGGLSSYNEQFF. The CDR3 DNA reads as TGTGCCAGCACCATCTGGGGCGGGCTCAGCTCCTACAATGAGCAGTTCTTC. The full variable domain, rest sourced from reference TRBV5-6 and TRBJ2-1, is DAGVTQSPTHLIKTRGQQVTLRCSPKSGHDTVSWYQQALGQGPQFIFQYYEEEERQRGNFPDRFSGHQFPNYSSELNVNALLLGDSALYLCASTIWGGLSSYNEQFFGPGTRLTVL.

This clonotype was counted many times. This chain connects TRBV3-1 to TRBJ2-3; tentatively, D is TRBD2 (6 bases). Germline V gene lookup returns CDR1 LGHDT and CDR2 YNNKEL (reference sequence). The CDR3 sequence is 15 residues long. Deletions cut 0 bases from V and 8 bases from J, with 15 bases between. CDR3: CASSQDMTRRGTQYF. The DNA for the CDR3 is TGTGCCAGCAGCCAAGATATGACCCGGCGGGGTACGCAGTATTTT.

The table lists this clonotype with many counts. This chain connects TRBV2 to TRBJ2-1, with D maybe TRBD2 (6 bases). The CDR3 sequence is 15 residues long. The V gene's germline CDR1 is SNHLY and CDR2 FYNNEI. V was shortened by 3 bases and J by 0 bases, with 9 bases between the two germline ends. CDR3 in amino acids: CASSDKRASYNEQFF. The CDR3, as DNA: TGTGCCAGCAGTGACAAGCGGGCCTCCTACAATGAGCAGTTCTTC.

This clonotype was observed at least ten times. The chain joins TRBV4-3 to TRBJ1-1; no definite D call. Germline-derived CDR1 and CDR2 are LGHNA and YSLEER. This CDR3 spans 16 amino acids. V gave up 0 bases and J gave up 5 bases, with 16 bases separating them. CDR3 coding DNA: TGCGCCAGCAGCCAAGAATTACAGCCTCTAGGGACTGAAGCTTTCTTT. Translation: CASSQELQPLGTEAFF.

This clonotype came up a few times. This may stem from a read error, because a much larger clone lies one nucleotide away. The J gene is TRBJ2-7, the V gene TRBV7-2; TRBD1 aligns across 10 bases. The J segment lost 6 bases and the V segment lost 3 bases, leaving 2 bases of the junction unmatched. The germline gives CDR1 SGHTA, CDR2 FQGNSA. CDR3 length: 13 amino acids. CDR3 loop: CASSFRTGGEQYF. As DNA, the CDR3 is TGTGCCAGCAGCTTTAGGACAGGGGGCGAGCAGTACTTC.

The gene calls are TRBV6-1 and TRBJ1-4; D is unresolved. Germline V gives CDR1 MNHNS, CDR2 SASEGT. This CDR3 is built from 14 residues. V was shortened by 6 bases and J by 0 bases, with 8 bases between the two germline ends. This CDR3 is CASRGEATNEKLFF. DNA of the CDR3: TGTGCCAGCAGGGGCGAGGCAACTAATGAAAAACTGTTTTTT.

Ten or more counts support this clonotype. Written as DNA, the CDR3 is TGTGCCAGTAGGCGCCGGACAGGGGAGGACACTGAAGCTTTCTTT. Protein: CASRRRTGEDTEAFF. V is TRBV19 and J is TRBJ1-1; TRBD1 matches at 9 bases. Germline CDR1 LNHDA, CDR2 SQIVND (reference sequence). The CDR3 contains 15 residues. J lost 3 bases, V lost 6 bases, and 8 bases had no gene match. Looking up the rest from reference TRBV19 and TRBJ1-1 gives the full variable domain: DGGITQSPKYLFRKEGQNVTLSCEQNLNHDAMYWYRQDPGQGLRLIYYSQIVNDFQKGDIAEGYSVSREKKESFPLTVTSAQKNPTAFYLCASRRRTGEDTEAFFGQGTRLTVV.

This clonotype was detected many times. The chain uses TRBV15 and TRBJ1-2; TRBD1 agrees at 10 bases. This CDR3 is 13 amino acids long. CDR1 LNHNV and CDR2 YYDKDF come from the germline V gene (reference sequence). Trimming took 5 bases from V and 7 from J; bases not matched to a gene: 4. CDR3 coding DNA: TGTGCCACCAGCCCCCGGACAGGGGGTGGCTACACCTTC. It is translated as CATSPRTGGGYTF.

This clonotype has a count of ten or more. This chain uses TRBV7-3 with TRBJ2-1; 11 bases line up with TRBD2. J gave up 4 bases and V 5 bases, and 10 bases lay outside the gene matches. Per the germline V gene, CDR1 is SGHTA and CDR2 is FQGTGA. The CDR3 length is 17 residues. The CDR3 nucleotides read TGTGCCAGCAGCCGAGACGGGACTAGCGGAATTTACAATGAGCAGTTCTTC. This translates into CASSRDGTSGIYNEQFF. Full variable domain (outside the CDR3, taken from reference TRBV7-3 and TRBJ2-1): GAGVSQTPSNKVTEKGKYVELRCDPISGHTALYWYRQSLGQGPEFLIYFQGTGAADDSGLPNDRFFAVRPEGSVSTLKIQRTERGDSAVYLCASSRDGTSGIYNEQFFGPGTRLTVL.

This clonotype was observed many times. The chain uses TRBV7-9 and TRBJ2-1, with D perhaps matching TRBD1 or TRBD2 (5 bases each). Germline V gives CDR1 SEHNR, CDR2 FQNEAQ (reference sequence). The CDR3 contains 19 residues. V was clipped by 0 bases and J by 0 bases, with 18 bases between them. The CDR3 protein is CASSLAGIWGRSSYNEQFF. The CDR3 nucleotides are TGTGCCAGCAGCTTAGCGGGGATTTGGGGACGAAGCTCCTACAATGAGCAGTTCTTC. The full variable domain, with the rest looked up from reference TRBV7-9 and TRBJ2-1, is DTGVSQNPRHKITKRGQNVTFRCDPISEHNRLYWYRQTLGQGPEFLTYFQNEAQLEKSRLLSDRFSAERPKGSFSTLEIQRTEQGDSAMYLCASSLAGIWGRSSYNEQFFGPGTRLTVL.

This clonotype was observed at least ten times. The CDR3 DNA sequence: TGTGCCAGCAGCCAAGGGGGGGGCACTGAAGCTTTCTTT. Its translation: CASSQGGGTEAFF. The chain couples TRBV7-2 to TRBJ1-1, with a tentative D call TRBD1 (6 bases). Trimming removed 5 bases at V and 4 bases at J, with 11 bases between. The CDR3 is 13 amino acids. CDR1 and CDR2 (germline): SGHTA, FQGNSA. Combining the CDR3 with reference TRBV7-2 and TRBJ1-1 gives the whole variable domain GAGVSQSPSNKVTEKGKDVELRCDPISGHTALYWYRQSLGQGLEFLIYFQGNSAPDKSGLPSDRFSAERTGGSVSTLTIQRTQQEDSAVYLCASSQGGGTEAFFGQGTRLTVV.

This clonotype was seen many times. The rearrangement joins TRBV3-1 to TRBJ1-5; D is uncertain. Trimming pared 1 base from V and 1 base from J, leaving 11 bases between. Germline values: CDR1 LGHDT, CDR2 YNNKEL (reference sequence). The CDR3 covers 16 residues. CDR3 in DNA: TGTGCCAGCAGCCAAGGGTTTAGCCACAGCAATCAGCCCCAGCATTTT. Its translation is CASSQGFSHSNQPQHF.

As concerns this clonotype: A read error may be the cause here, since a much bigger clone is one base away. The CDR3 bases are TGTGCCAGCAGCGGTCAGAGTGGACAGGATAAACAAGAGACCCAGTACTTC. It is translated as CASSGQSGQDKQETQYF. The V gene is TRBV9, the J gene TRBJ2-5, with 7 bases matching TRBD1. V lost 3 bases, J lost 2 bases, and 13 bases stayed unmatched. The CDR3 totals 17 residues. CDR1 is SGDLS, CDR2 YYNGEE, per germline. Looking up the rest from reference TRBV9 and TRBJ2-5 gives the full variable domain: DSGVTQTPKHLITATGQRVTLRCSPRSGDLSVYWYQQSLDQGLQFLIQYYNGEERAKGNILERFSAQQFPDLHSELNLSSLELGDSALYFCASSGQSGQDKQETQYFGPGTRLLVL.

The chain uses TRBV6-2 or TRBV6-3 and TRBJ2-7; 9 bases fit TRBD1. The CDR3 is 16 residues long. Germline loops: CDR1 MNHEY, CDR2 SVGEGT. Unmatched junction bases numbered 4, after V lost 0 bases and J lost 1 base. CDR3 region: CASSYSGTGLSYEQYF. The CDR3 DNA follows: TGTGCCAGCAGTTACTCCGGGACAGGGCTATCCTACGAGCAGTACTTC.

Notes on this clonotype: This could be a read error, since a much larger clone is one nucleotide away. This sequence joins TRBV18 and TRBJ2-5; 8 bases line up with TRBD1. The V and J ends lost 8 bases and 7 bases, in that order; junction bases with no gene match: 9. The CDR3 sequence is 13 residues long. The V gene's germline CDR1 is KGHSH and CDR2 LQKENI. In nucleotides, the CDR3 is TGTGCCAGCCCACTGGACAGGGCAAGGACCCAGTACTTC. Translating it yields CASPLDRARTQYF.

This clonotype was observed many times. The genes are TRBV20-1 and TRBJ1-1, with unresolved D. The CDR3 runs 12 residues. Germline CDR1 and CDR2: DFQATT and SNEGSKA (reference sequence). V was pared by 2 bases and J by 4 bases, with 8 bases between. Here the CDR3 reads CSARRGFTEAFF. Here the CDR3 DNA reads TGCAGTGCTAGACGAGGGTTCACTGAAGCTTTCTTT.

This clonotype was seen many times. The V call is TRBV15, the J call TRBJ2-5; D is undetermined. Germline V gene data show CDR1 as LNHNV and CDR2 as YYDKDF (reference sequence). CDR3 length: 13 residues. V shed 1 base and J shed 7 bases, with 10 bases lying between them. CDR3 nucleotide sequence: TGTGCCACCAGCAGAGGGACCTTGGGGACCCAGTACTTC. Translation gives CATSRGTLGTQYF.

The rearrangement links TRBV4-1 to TRBJ1-2, with 8 positions matching TRBD1. V gave up 4 bases and J gave up 6 bases; unmatched junction bases: 7. The germline gives CDR1 MGHRA, CDR2 YSYEKL. CDR3 length: 14 amino acids. This CDR3 is CASSPSDRVDGYTF. CDR3 nucleotide sequence: TGCGCCAGCAGCCCCTCGGACAGGGTTGATGGCTACACCTTC.

Many counts were recorded for this clonotype. The rearrangement links TRBV7-2 to TRBJ2-3; TRBD2 aligns across 14 bases. Germline V gives CDR1 SGHTA, CDR2 FQGNSA. CDR3 length: 16 residues. V lost 4 bases, J lost 5 bases, and 5 bases stayed unmatched. Here the CDR3 DNA reads TGTGCCAGCAGCTGGGGACTAGCGGGGGTGATAGATACGCAGTATTTT. The encoded protein is CASSWGLAGVIDTQYF.

This clonotype was seen ten or more times. This chain joins TRBV20-1 and TRBJ1-2; 11 positions agree with TRBD1. From germline, CDR1 is DFQATT and CDR2 SNEGSKA (reference sequence). V dropped 1 base and J dropped 7; count of bases not matched to a gene: 11. The CDR3 is 16 amino acids. Written as DNA, the CDR3 is TGCAGTGCTAGAGTCCCCTCCGGACAGGGGGCGAGTGGCTACACCTTC. This encodes CSARVPSGQGASGYTF.

The chain is built from TRBV28 and TRBJ2-3; 8 bases are shared with TRBD2. Germline V lookup: CDR1 MDHEN, CDR2 SYDVKM. The V and J ends lost 3 bases and 8 bases, in that order; junction bases with no gene match: 7. The CDR3 is 14 residues long. CDR3 loop: CASSLGGAGGTQYF. The CDR3 DNA reads TGTGCCAGCAGTTTGGGCGGGGCGGGAGGTACGCAGTATTTT.

This clonotype was seen repeatedly, ten times or more. This rearrangement joins TRBV27 to TRBJ1-1; possible D gene TRBD1, 6 bases. Trimming removed 5 bases at V and 1 base at J, with 17 bases between. The CDR3 is made up of 16 amino acids. From germline, CDR1 is MNHEY and CDR2 SMNVEV (reference sequence). DNA of the CDR3: TGTGCCAGCAGTCCGCTCACAGGGTCAAAGAACACTGAAGCTTTCTTT. This sequence encodes CASSPLTGSKNTEAFF.

The chain employs TRBV30 and TRBJ1-5; D unresolved. The CDR3 is 16 residues long. V shed 2 bases and J shed 0 bases, with 14 bases lying between them. Germline V gene lookup returns CDR1 GTSNPN and CDR2 SVGIG (reference sequence). CDR3 sequence reads: CAWSPGGRNSNQPQHF. The CDR3 bases are TGTGCCTGGAGTCCGGGTGGGAGGAATAGCAATCAGCCCCAGCATTTT.